The subject of this entry is one T cell receptor (beta chain). Its matching antigen is unknown. This entry is derived from a study of metastatic and nonmetastatic thyroid tumors. Study results and caveats: Reportedly, malignant thyroid tumors had significantly higher TCR beta diversity than benign nodules, in blood and tumor.

Not a single patient had been given any form of treatment at any point before undergoing thyroid surgery. In the original workflow: A classifier of distant metastasis in papillary thyroid cancer was built from CDR3 differences (across clinicopathological groups). TCRdb reprocessed the PCR reads using MiXCR. The V and J calls and clone size are TCRdb's, not the authors'. The table records approximately 7,700 clones, roughly a quarter of them present only once. The germline V and J ends were trimmed by 4 bases and 5 bases, with 14 bases remaining between them. The CDR3 runs 15 residues. Germline V lookup: CDR1 MNHNS, CDR2 SASEGT.

The V call is TRBV6-1, the J call TRBJ1-4; unclear D gene. Sequencing was carried out using tumor tissue. The source is a female donor with papillary thyroid cancer or a benign thyroid nodule (not recorded which). Some clones in this sample may be carry-over from other donors' samples. CDR3 DNA sequence: TGTGCCAGCAGTGGTAAGTTGCAGACGAATGAAAAACTGTTTTTT. Protein product: CASSGKLQTNEKLFF.